Listed below are T cell receptor beta chains from one sample, sequenced in a study of cytomegalovirus exposure and HLA in healthy donors. TCRdb's copy holds only in-frame clones and misses some; the assay was immunoSEQ multiplex PCR. This repertoire shows approximately 120,000 clones, about 80% found once; its top ten account for around 3.5%. Sequences were obtained from PBMCs. These receptors all stem from a woman aged 40-49 years in good health and CMV-seropositive. CDR3s include the opening cysteine and the closing phenylalanine or tryptophan. A D gene is named only where the DNA matches it firmly. Not all rows give a size; the values are once, few, many and, for expanded clones, a class.

j_gene,d_gene,v_gene,abundance,CDR3nt,CDR3aa
TRBJ2-5,TRBD1,TRBV10-3,once,TGTGCCATCAGCAAGACAGGGGCCGAAGAGACCCAGTACTTC,CAISKTGAEETQYF
TRBJ2-3,NA,TRBV5-1,NA,TGCGCCAGCAGCTCCGACACCACTAGCACAGATACGCAGTATTTT,CASSSDTTSTDTQYF
TRBJ2-1,NA,TRBV28,NA,TGTGCCATCCTGGACAGACATGGTGAGCAGTTCTTC,CAILDRHGEQFF
TRBJ1-2,TRBD1,TRBV19,NA,TGTGCCAGTAGTATTTTTTTGGGACAGGGGGCGCATGGCTACACCTTC,CASSIFLGQGAHGYTF
TRBJ2-3,TRBD2,TRBV19,NA,TGTGCCAGTACCGGGACTAGTGTACCCGGAGGTACGCAGTATTTT,CASTGTSVPGGTQYF
TRBJ2-7,NA,TRBV7-3,NA,TGTGCCAGCAGCCGGGGACATCCTTCGGACGAGCAGTACTTC,CASSRGHPSDEQYF
TRBJ2-5,TRBD2,TRBV25-1,NA,TGTGCCAGCAGTCGGCTAGCGGGACAAGAGACCCAGTACTTC,CASSRLAGQETQYF
TRBJ2-7,TRBD1,TRBV7-9,NA,TGTGCCAGCAGCATACAGGGGAACGAGCAGTACTTC,CASSIQGNEQYF
TRBJ1-2,NA,TRBV11-2,NA,TGTGCCAGCAGCTTAGTGGGGGCGGCTCGAGCTAACTATGGCTACACCTTC,CASSLVGAARANYGYTF
TRBJ1-5,TRBD1,TRBV7-9,NA,TGTGCCAGCAGCTCCGCCGGGGACAGGTCATATCAGCCCCAGCATTTT,CASSSAGDRSYQPQHF
TRBJ2-6,NA,TRBV7-2,NA,TGTGCCAGCAGCTCCTTGGAGGGAACAGTTGGGGCCAACGTCCTGACTTTC,CASSSLEGTVGANVLTF
TRBJ2-3,TRBD1,TRBV29-1,NA,TGCAGCGTCGGACAGGGTCAAGATACGCAGTATTTT,CSVGQGQDTQYF
TRBJ1-1,NA,TRBV27,NA,TGTGCCAGCAGTATAAGTACGACAGGGAACACTGAAGCTTTCTTT,CASSISTTGNTEAFF
TRBJ2-5,NA,TRBV13,once,TGTGCCAGCAGCGTCCGTAGCGGAGAGACCCAGTACTTC,CASSVRSGETQYF
TRBJ2-7,TRBD1,TRBV2,NA,TGTGCCAGCAGTGAACGAACTGTTTACAGGACAGGGGGCGGGTACGAGCAGTACTTC,CASSERTVYRTGGGYEQYF
TRBJ2-2,NA,TRBV30,NA,TGTGCCTGGAGTGTATTTGTAGGGGGGAGGGACGGGGAGCTGTTTTTT,CAWSVFVGGRDGELFF
TRBJ1-1,NA,TRBV18,NA,TGTGCCAGCTCACAATCGACAAACACTGAAGCTTTCTTT,CASSQSTNTEAFF